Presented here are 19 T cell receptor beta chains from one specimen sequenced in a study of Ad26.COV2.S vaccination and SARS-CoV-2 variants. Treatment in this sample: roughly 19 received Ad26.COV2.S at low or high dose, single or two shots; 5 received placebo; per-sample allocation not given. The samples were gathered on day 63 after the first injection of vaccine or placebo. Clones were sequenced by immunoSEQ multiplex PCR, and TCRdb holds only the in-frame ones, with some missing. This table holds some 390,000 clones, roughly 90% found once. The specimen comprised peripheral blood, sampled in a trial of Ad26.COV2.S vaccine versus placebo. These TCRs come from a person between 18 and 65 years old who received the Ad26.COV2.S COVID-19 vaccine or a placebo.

The CDR3 loop reads CASSYSRGRANEQFF. The CDR3 bases are TGTGCCAGCAGTTACTCGAGAGGGCGGGCAAATGAGCAGTTCTTC. J is TRBJ2-1 and V is TRBV6-6; TRBD2 is a possible D gene (5 bases). Germline V gene sequence: CDR1 MNHNY, CDR2 SVGAGI (reference sequence). V was cut by 0 bases and J by 7 bases, with 13 bases left in between. The CDR3 has 15 amino acids.

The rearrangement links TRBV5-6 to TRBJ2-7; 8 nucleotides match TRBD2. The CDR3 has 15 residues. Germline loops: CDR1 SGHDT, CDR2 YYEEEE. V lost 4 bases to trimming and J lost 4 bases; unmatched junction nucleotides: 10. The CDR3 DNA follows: TGTGCCAGCAGCCCCCGGGGTAGCGGGACTTACGAGCAGTACTTC. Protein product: CASSPRGSGTYEQYF.

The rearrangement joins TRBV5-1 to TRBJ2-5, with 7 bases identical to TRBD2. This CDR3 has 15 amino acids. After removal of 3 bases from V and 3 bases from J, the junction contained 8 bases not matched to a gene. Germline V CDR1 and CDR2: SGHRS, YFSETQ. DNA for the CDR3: TGCGCCAGCAGCTCGGCGCCGGGGGGTAAAGAGACCCAGTACTTC. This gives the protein CASSSAPGGKETQYF.

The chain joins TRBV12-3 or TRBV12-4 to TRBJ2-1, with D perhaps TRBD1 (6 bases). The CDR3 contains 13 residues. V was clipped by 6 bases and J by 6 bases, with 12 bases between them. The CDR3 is CASSLTGINEQFF. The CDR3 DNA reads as TGTGCCAGCAGCCTTACAGGGATCAATGAGCAGTTCTTC.

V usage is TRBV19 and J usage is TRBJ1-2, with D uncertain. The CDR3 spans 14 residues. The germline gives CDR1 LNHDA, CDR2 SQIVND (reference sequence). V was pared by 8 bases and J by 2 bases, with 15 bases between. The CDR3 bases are TGTGCCAGTTCTTCACGGAACGGGAACTATGGCTACACCTTC. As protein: CASSSRNGNYGYTF.

The CDR3 bases are TGTGCCAGCAGTCAGGGGAAGTACGAGCAGTACTTC. Translation: CASSQGKYEQYF. This chain links TRBV28 with TRBJ2-7, with a possible D match to TRBD1 (6 bases). CDR1 and CDR2 (germline): MDHEN, SYDVKM. This CDR3 contains 12 residues. V was shortened by 5 bases and J by 4 bases, with 9 bases between the two germline ends.

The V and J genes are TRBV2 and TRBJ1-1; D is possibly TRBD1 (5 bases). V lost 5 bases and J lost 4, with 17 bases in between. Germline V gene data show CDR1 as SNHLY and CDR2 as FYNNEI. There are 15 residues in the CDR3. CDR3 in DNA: TGTGCCAGCAGTCATCGCCTCAGGGTTGGCACTGAAGCTTTCTTT. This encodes CASSHRLRVGTEAFF.

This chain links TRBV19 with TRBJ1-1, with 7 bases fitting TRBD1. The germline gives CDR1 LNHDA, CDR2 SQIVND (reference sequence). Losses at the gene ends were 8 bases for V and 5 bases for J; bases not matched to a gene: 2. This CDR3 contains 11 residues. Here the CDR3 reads CASGTVTEAFF. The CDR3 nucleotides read TGTGCCAGTGGGACAGTAACTGAAGCTTTCTTT.

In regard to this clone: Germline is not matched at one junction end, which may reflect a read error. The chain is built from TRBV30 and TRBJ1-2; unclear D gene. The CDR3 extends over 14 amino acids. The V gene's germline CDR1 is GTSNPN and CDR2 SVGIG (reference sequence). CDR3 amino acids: CAWSAPTRHPGCTF. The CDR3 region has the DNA TGTGCCTGGAGTGCCCCAACCCGACATCCCGGCTGCACCTTC.

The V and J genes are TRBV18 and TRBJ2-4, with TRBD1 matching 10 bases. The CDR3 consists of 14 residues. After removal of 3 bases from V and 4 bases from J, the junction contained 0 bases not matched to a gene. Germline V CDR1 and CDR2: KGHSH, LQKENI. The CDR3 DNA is TGTGCCAGCTCACCGGGACAGGGGAAAAACATTCAGTACTTC. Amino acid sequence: CASSPGQGKNIQYF.

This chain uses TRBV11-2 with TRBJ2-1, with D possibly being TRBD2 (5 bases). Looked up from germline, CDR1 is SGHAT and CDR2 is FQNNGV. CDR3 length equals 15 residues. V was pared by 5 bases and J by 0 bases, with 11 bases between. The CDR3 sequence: CASSGAAGSYNEQFF. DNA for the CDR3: TGTGCCAGCAGCGGAGCGGCTGGCTCCTACAATGAGCAGTTCTTC. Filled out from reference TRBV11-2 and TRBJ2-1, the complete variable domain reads EAGVAQSPRYKIIEKRQSVAFWCNPISGHATLYWYQQILGQGPKLLIQFQNNGVVDDSQLPKDRFSAERLKGVDSTLKIQPAKLEDSAVYLCASSGAAGSYNEQFFGPGTRLTVL.

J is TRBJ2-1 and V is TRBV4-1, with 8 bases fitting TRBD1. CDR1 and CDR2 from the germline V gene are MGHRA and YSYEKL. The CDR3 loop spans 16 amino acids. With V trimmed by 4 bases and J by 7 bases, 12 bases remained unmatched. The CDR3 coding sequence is TGCGCCAGCAGCCCCTCCCCGACAGGGGATTTGAATGAGCAGTTCTTC. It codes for CASSPSPTGDLNEQFF.

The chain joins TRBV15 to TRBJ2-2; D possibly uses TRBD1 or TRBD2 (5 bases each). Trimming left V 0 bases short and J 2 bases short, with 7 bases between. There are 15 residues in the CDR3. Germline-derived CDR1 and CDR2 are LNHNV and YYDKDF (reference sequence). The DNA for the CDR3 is TGTGCCACCAGCAGAGACGGGGACAACACCGGGGAGCTGTTTTTT. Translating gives CATSRDGDNTGELFF.

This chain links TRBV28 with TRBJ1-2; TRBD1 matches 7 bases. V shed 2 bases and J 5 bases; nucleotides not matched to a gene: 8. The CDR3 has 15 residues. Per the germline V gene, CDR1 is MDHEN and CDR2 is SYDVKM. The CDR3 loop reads CASSLQGVSKYGYTF. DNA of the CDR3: TGTGCCAGCAGTTTACAGGGGGTAAGCAAGTATGGCTACACCTTC.

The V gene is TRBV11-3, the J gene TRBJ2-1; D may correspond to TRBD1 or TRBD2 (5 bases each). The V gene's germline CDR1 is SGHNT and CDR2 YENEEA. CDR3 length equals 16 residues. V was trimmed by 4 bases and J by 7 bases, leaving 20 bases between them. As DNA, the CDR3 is TGTGCCAGCAGCTCAATGTCGGGTGGGGGAGATAATGAGCAGTTCTTC. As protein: CASSSMSGGGDNEQFF.

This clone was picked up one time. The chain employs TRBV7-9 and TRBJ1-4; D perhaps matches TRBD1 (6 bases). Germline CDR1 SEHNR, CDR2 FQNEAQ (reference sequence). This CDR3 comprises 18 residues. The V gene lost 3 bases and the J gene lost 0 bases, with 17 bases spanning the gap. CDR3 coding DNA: TGTGCCAGCAGCTTTATGGACAGTCTGGGGGCAACTAATGAAAAACTGTTTTTT. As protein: CASSFMDSLGATNEKLFF.

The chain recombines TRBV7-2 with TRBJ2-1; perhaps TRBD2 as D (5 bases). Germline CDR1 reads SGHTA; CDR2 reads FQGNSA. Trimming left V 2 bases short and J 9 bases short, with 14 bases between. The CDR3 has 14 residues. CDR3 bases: TGTGCCAGCAGCTTATTTTATGGGAGTGGTGAGCAGTTCTTC. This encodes CASSLFYGSGEQFF.

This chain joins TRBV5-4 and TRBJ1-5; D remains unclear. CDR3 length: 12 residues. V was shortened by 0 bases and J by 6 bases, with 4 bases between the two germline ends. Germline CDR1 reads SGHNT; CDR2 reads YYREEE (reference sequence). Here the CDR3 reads CASSLDGQPQHF. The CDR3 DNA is TGTGCCAGCAGCTTGGATGGTCAGCCCCAGCATTTT.

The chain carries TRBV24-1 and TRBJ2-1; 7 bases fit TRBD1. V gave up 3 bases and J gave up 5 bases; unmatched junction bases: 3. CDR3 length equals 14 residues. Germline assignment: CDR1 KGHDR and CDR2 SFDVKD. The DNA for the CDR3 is TGTGCCACCAGTGATCTGACAGGGAACAATGAGCAGTTCTTC. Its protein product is CATSDLTGNNEQFF.